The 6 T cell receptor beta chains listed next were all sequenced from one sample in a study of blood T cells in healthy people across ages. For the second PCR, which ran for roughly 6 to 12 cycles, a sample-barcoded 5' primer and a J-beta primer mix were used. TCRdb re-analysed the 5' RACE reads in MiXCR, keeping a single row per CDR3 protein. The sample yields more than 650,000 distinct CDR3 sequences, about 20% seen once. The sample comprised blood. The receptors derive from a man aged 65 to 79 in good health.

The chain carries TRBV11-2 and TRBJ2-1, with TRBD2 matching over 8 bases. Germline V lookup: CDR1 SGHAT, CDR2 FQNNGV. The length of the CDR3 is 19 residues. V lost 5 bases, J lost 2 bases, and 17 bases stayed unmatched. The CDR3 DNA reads TGTGCCAGCAGCAGGGGACCGCTACAGTCGGGGGGGCCCTACAATGAGCAGTTCTTC. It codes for CASSRGPLQSGGPYNEQFF.

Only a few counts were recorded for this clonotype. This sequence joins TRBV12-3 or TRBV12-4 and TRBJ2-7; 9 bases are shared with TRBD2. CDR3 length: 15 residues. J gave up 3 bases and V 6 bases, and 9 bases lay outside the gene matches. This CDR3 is CASSPGASGNYEQYF. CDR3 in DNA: TGTGCCAGCAGCCCTGGGGCTAGCGGGAACTACGAGCAGTACTTC.

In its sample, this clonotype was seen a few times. CDR3 protein: CASSSSKDTTEKLFF. CDR3 nucleotides: TGCGCCAGCAGCTCCTCCAAGGACACCACAGAAAAACTGTTTTTT. The gene calls are TRBV5-1 and TRBJ1-4; a possible D gene is TRBD1 (5 bases). V was clipped by 3 bases and J by 8 bases, with 17 bases between them. The CDR3 has 15 amino acids. Looked up from germline, CDR1 is SGHRS and CDR2 is YFSETQ. Complete variable domain (other parts from reference TRBV5-1 and TRBJ1-4): KAGVTQTPRYLIKTRGQQVTLSCSPISGHRSVSWYQQTPGQGLQFLFEYFSETQRNKGNFPGRFSGRQFSNSRSEMNVSTLELGDSALYLCASSSSKDTTEKLFFGSGTQLSVL.

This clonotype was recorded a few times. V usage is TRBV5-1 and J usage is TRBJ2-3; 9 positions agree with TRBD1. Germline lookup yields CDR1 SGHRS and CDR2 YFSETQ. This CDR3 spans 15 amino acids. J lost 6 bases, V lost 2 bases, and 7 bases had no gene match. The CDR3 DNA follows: TGCGCCAGCAGCTTAGGTGGACAGGGGTTCGATACGCAGTATTTT. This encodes CASSLGGQGFDTQYF.

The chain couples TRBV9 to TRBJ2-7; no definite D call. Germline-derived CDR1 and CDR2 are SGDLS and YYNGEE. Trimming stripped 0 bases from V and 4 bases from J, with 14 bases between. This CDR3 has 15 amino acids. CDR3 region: CASSVGVARVYEQYF. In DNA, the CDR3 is TGTGCCAGCAGCGTAGGTGTCGCCCGGGTTTACGAGCAGTACTTC.

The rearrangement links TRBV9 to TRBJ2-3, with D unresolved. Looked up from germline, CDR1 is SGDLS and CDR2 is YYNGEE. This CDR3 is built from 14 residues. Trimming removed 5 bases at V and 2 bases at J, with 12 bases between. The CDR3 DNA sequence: TGTGCCAGCAGAGACCCTCGAGACACAGATACGCAGTATTTT. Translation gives CASRDPRDTDTQYF.